The clone carrying this T cell receptor beta chain has at least ten counts. As yet, its antigen is unknown. This CDR3 region has 15 residues. CDR1 and CDR2 (germline): ENHRY, SYGVKD. Trimming removed 2 bases from V and 5 bases from J; junction bases left unmatched: 5. This specimen belongs to a study of neurological immune-mediated disorders. The sample's time point: longitudinal time-point 1 (baseline). General study points: No sharing of CDR3 amino acid sequences was observed among expanded clones across subjects, suggesting private repertoires in all groups.

TCRdb re-derived calls from the 5' RACE reads in MiXCR, one entry per CDR3 protein. The top ten clones hold around 7% of a sample with about 57,000 distinct CDR3 sequences, about 10% of them seen once. The receptor comes from a male donor with HTLV-1-associated myelopathy (HAM/TSP). The rearrangement links TRBV10-3 to TRBJ1-4, with 7 positions matching TRBD1. Sequencing input: PBMCs. The CDR3 is CAISEGTAVNEKLFF. CDR3 coding DNA: TGTGCCATCAGTGAGGGGACAGCGGTGAATGAAAAACTGTTTTTT.